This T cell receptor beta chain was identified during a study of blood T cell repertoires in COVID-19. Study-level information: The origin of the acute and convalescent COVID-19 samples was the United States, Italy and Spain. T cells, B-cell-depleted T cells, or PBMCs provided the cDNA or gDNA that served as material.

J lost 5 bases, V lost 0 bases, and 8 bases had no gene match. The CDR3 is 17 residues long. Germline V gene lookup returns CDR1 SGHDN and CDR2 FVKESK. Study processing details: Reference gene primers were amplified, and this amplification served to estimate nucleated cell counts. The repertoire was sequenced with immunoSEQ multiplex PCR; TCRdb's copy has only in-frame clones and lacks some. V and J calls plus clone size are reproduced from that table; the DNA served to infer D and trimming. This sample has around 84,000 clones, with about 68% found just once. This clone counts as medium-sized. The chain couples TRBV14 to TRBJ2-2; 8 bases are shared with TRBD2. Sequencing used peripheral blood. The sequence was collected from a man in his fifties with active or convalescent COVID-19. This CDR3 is CASSQDPGGAVTGELFF. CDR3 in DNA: TGTGCCAGCAGCCAAGATCCCGGGGGGGCCGTGACCGGGGAGCTGTTTTTT.